A selection of T cell receptor beta chains follows, all from one sample in a study of prognosis after radiotherapy for stage I lung cancer. TCRdb itself ran the multiplex PCR reads through MiXCR, one entry per CDR3 protein. In the table there are more than 9,500 distinct CDR3 sequences, 45% to 60% of which are singletons. This specimen consisted of PBMCs, obtained before or after stereotactic body radiation therapy (not recorded which). The receptors here all came from a donor over 45 with non-small cell lung cancer. Each CDR3 is given with its conserved first and last residue. Fields, in order: J gene, V gene, D gene, clone size, CDR3 length, CDR3 protein, CDR3 DNA. D genes are given only for firm matches. Rows may omit the clone size; those that give it use once, few, many or a size class.

J gene: TRBJ2-1
V gene: TRBV5-1
D gene: .
clone size: .
CDR3 length: 14
CDR3 protein: CASSLASSPNEQFF
CDR3 DNA: TGCGCCAGCAGCTTGGCCTCTTCCCCCAATGAGCAGTTCTTC

J gene: TRBJ2-3
V gene: TRBV3-1
D gene: .
clone size: medium-sized
CDR3 length: 14
CDR3 protein: CASSPRVRADTQYF
CDR3 DNA: TGTGCCAGCAGCCCCAGGGTACGGGCAGATACGCAGTATTTT

J gene: TRBJ2-7
V gene: TRBV2
D gene: TRBD2
clone size: medium-sized
CDR3 length: 13
CDR3 protein: CASSVSGRNEQYF
CDR3 DNA: TGTGCCAGCAGTGTTAGCGGGAGGAACGAGCAGTACTTC

J gene: TRBJ2-7
V gene: TRBV6-2/TRBV6-3
D gene: TRBD2
clone size: .
CDR3 length: 17
CDR3 protein: CASRSLAVWVGFYEQYF
CDR3 DNA: TGTGCCAGCAGGTCACTAGCGGTATGGGTCGGGTTCTACGAGCAGTACTTC

J gene: TRBJ2-7
V gene: TRBV6-1
D gene: .
clone size: .
CDR3 length: 13
CDR3 protein: CASLGSRAYEQYF
CDR3 DNA: TGTGCCAGCCTAGGTTCAAGGGCCTACGAGCAGTACTTC

J gene: TRBJ1-4
V gene: TRBV4-2
D gene: .
clone size: many
CDR3 length: 15
CDR3 protein: CASSQDLGANEKLFF
CDR3 DNA: TGTGCCAGCAGCCAAGATCTCGGGGCTAATGAAAAACTGTTTTTT

J gene: TRBJ1-5
V gene: TRBV28
D gene: .
clone size: .
CDR3 length: 14
CDR3 protein: CASIYPSTGQPQHF
CDR3 DNA: TGTGCCAGCATCTACCCCTCCACGGGGCAGCCCCAGCATTTT

J gene: TRBJ2-2
V gene: TRBV20-1
D gene: .
clone size: .
CDR3 length: 13
CDR3 protein: CSARLGLTGELFF
CDR3 DNA: TGCAGTGCTAGACTCGGGCTCACCGGGGAGCTGTTTTTT

J gene: TRBJ1-2
V gene: TRBV19
D gene: .
clone size: .
CDR3 length: 15
CDR3 protein: CASSEPTDPVYGYTF
CDR3 DNA: TGTGCCAGTAGCGAACCGACAGACCCGGTCTATGGCTACACCTTC

J gene: TRBJ1-5
V gene: TRBV7-6
D gene: .
clone size: .
CDR3 length: 16
CDR3 protein: CASSLSPGGGNQPQHF
CDR3 DNA: TGTGCCAGCAGCTTATCTCCAGGAGGGGGCAATCAGCCCCAGCATTTT

J gene: TRBJ2-5
V gene: TRBV10-2
D gene: .
clone size: many
CDR3 length: 15
CDR3 protein: CASSEAGSLGGPQYF
CDR3 DNA: TGCGCCAGCAGTGAAGCCGGCAGCTTAGGTGGGCCCCAGTACTTC

J gene: TRBJ2-7
V gene: TRBV18
D gene: TRBD1
clone size: many
CDR3 length: 17
CDR3 protein: CASSQLAVGTGPFEQYF
CDR3 DNA: TGTGCCAGCTCACAGTTAGCCGTGGGGACAGGGCCCTTCGAGCAGTACTTC

J gene: TRBJ2-5
V gene: TRBV7-9
D gene: TRBD1
clone size: many
CDR3 length: 13
CDR3 protein: CASSVGTGQTQYF
CDR3 DNA: TGTGCCAGCAGCGTAGGGACAGGGCAGACCCAGTACTTC

J gene: TRBJ1-6
V gene: TRBV20-1
D gene: TRBD1
clone size: medium-sized
CDR3 length: 13
CDR3 protein: CSARVGGGSPLHF
CDR3 DNA: TGCAGTGCTAGAGTAGGGGGCGGGTCACCCCTCCACTTT

J gene: TRBJ2-7
V gene: TRBV18
D gene: .
clone size: .
CDR3 length: 14
CDR3 protein: CASHRGSLTYEQYF
CDR3 DNA: TGTGCCAGCCATCGGGGGAGCTTGACCTACGAGCAGTACTTC

J gene: TRBJ1-5
V gene: TRBV7-3
D gene: .
clone size: .
CDR3 length: 13
CDR3 protein: CASSHDRNQPQHF
CDR3 DNA: TGTGCCAGCAGCCACGACAGAAATCAGCCCCAGCATTTT

J gene: TRBJ2-2
V gene: TRBV11-1
D gene: .
clone size: .
CDR3 length: 17
CDR3 protein: CASSLYVWGFVTGELFF
CDR3 DNA: TGTGCCAGCAGCTTATATGTCTGGGGTTTTGTGACCGGGGAGCTGTTTTTT

J gene: TRBJ1-6
V gene: TRBV5-1
D gene: .
clone size: .
CDR3 length: 14
CDR3 protein: CASAPDGYNSPLHF
CDR3 DNA: TGCGCCAGCGCCCCGGATGGGTACAATTCACCCCTCCACTTT

J gene: TRBJ2-4
V gene: TRBV19
D gene: TRBD1
clone size: .
CDR3 length: 14
CDR3 protein: CARSATGGKNIQYF
CDR3 DNA: TGTGCCAGGTCAGCTACAGGGGGCAAAAACATTCAGTACTTC

J gene: TRBJ2-3
V gene: TRBV7-6
D gene: .
clone size: many
CDR3 length: 14
CDR3 protein: CASSLRRGEDTQYF
CDR3 DNA: TGTGCCAGCAGCTTGAGACGGGGAGAAGATACGCAGTATTTT

J gene: TRBJ2-7
V gene: TRBV27
D gene: TRBD2
clone size: .
CDR3 length: 14
CDR3 protein: CASRPGLGRYEQYF
CDR3 DNA: TGTGCCAGCAGGCCCGGACTAGGCCGCTACGAGCAGTACTTC

J gene: TRBJ1-6
V gene: TRBV2
D gene: .
clone size: .
CDR3 length: 15
CDR3 protein: CASSEASPFPSPLHF
CDR3 DNA: TGTGCCAGCAGTGAAGCGTCCCCCTTCCCATCACCCCTCCACTTT

J gene: TRBJ2-2
V gene: TRBV6-2/TRBV6-3
D gene: TRBD2
clone size: few
CDR3 length: 20
CDR3 protein: CASSYSTGLISGRGTGELFF
CDR3 DNA: TGTGCCAGCAGTTACTCGACCGGACTAATTAGCGGGAGGGGTACCGGGGAGCTGTTTTTT

J gene: TRBJ2-3
V gene: TRBV20-1
D gene: .
clone size: medium-sized
CDR3 length: 16
CDR3 protein: CSARDMDYRMADTQYF
CDR3 DNA: TGCAGTGCTAGAGATATGGACTACCGGATGGCAGATACGCAGTATTTT

J gene: TRBJ2-2
V gene: TRBV19
D gene: .
clone size: many
CDR3 length: 17
CDR3 protein: CASSMLRATSNTGELFF
CDR3 DNA: TGTGCCAGTAGTATGCTTCGGGCAACCTCGAACACCGGGGAGCTGTTTTTT

J gene: TRBJ2-7
V gene: TRBV4-3
D gene: .
clone size: .
CDR3 length: 13
CDR3 protein: CASSQSFYREQYF
CDR3 DNA: TGCGCCAGCAGCCAATCCTTCTATAGGGAGCAGTACTTC

J gene: TRBJ2-2
V gene: TRBV6-1
D gene: .
clone size: .
CDR3 length: 18
CDR3 protein: CASIESLLIGGTTGELFF
CDR3 DNA: TGTGCCAGCATTGAATCCCTACTTATAGGGGGTACAACCGGGGAGCTGTTTTTT

J gene: TRBJ2-2
V gene: TRBV5-5
D gene: .
clone size: many
CDR3 length: 15
CDR3 protein: CASTPGHGNTGELFF
CDR3 DNA: TGTGCCAGCACCCCGGGACATGGGAACACCGGGGAGCTGTTTTTT

J gene: TRBJ2-3
V gene: TRBV18
D gene: .
clone size: many
CDR3 length: 17
CDR3 protein: CASSLFPLGGDTDTQYF
CDR3 DNA: TGTGCCAGCTCACTTTTCCCCTTAGGCGGAGACACAGATACGCAGTATTTT

J gene: TRBJ1-2
V gene: TRBV20-1
D gene: TRBD1
clone size: medium-sized
CDR3 length: 15
CDR3 protein: CSATRRDRVAEGYTF
CDR3 DNA: TGCAGTGCTACCCGGCGGGACAGGGTGGCGGAAGGCTACACCTTC

J gene: TRBJ2-1
V gene: TRBV7-9
D gene: TRBD2
clone size: once
CDR3 length: 16
CDR3 protein: CASSWAGTTSYNEQFF
CDR3 DNA: TGTGCCAGCAGCTGGGCCGGGACTACATCCTACAATGAGCAGTTCTTC

J gene: TRBJ2-1
V gene: TRBV7-9
D gene: .
clone size: .
CDR3 length: 16
CDR3 protein: CAYRTYRSQSYNEQFF
CDR3 DNA: TGTGCTTACCGGACCTACCGCAGTCAGTCCTACAATGAGCAGTTCTTC

J gene: TRBJ2-5
V gene: TRBV29-1
D gene: .
clone size: many
CDR3 length: 15
CDR3 protein: CSVAASNMYQETQYF
CDR3 DNA: TGCAGCGTGGCTGCCAGCAATATGTACCAAGAGACCCAGTACTTC

J gene: TRBJ2-5
V gene: TRBV19
D gene: .
clone size: many
CDR3 length: 13
CDR3 protein: CASSAVVGETQYF
CDR3 DNA: TGTGCCAGTAGTGCCGTAGTGGGAGAGACCCAGTACTTC

J gene: TRBJ2-5
V gene: TRBV20-1
D gene: .
clone size: once
CDR3 length: 16
CDR3 protein: CSARGRAAPGQETQYF
CDR3 DNA: TGCAGTGCTAGAGGGCGGGCAGCACCGGGCCAAGAGACCCAGTACTTC

J gene: TRBJ2-5
V gene: TRBV7-9
D gene: TRBD2
clone size: many
CDR3 length: 17
CDR3 protein: CASSPWTSGIGRETQYF
CDR3 DNA: TGTGCCAGCAGCCCTTGGACTAGCGGGATCGGGAGGGAGACCCAGTACTTC

J gene: TRBJ2-1
V gene: TRBV10-3
D gene: TRBD1
clone size: few
CDR3 length: 15
CDR3 protein: CAITEPGQGSDEQFF
CDR3 DNA: TGTGCCATCACCGAACCGGGACAGGGTTCGGATGAGCAGTTCTTC

J gene: TRBJ2-5
V gene: TRBV9
D gene: .
clone size: many
CDR3 length: 14
CDR3 protein: CASSVSVGQETQYF
CDR3 DNA: TGTGCCAGCAGCGTTAGCGTGGGGCAAGAGACCCAGTACTTC

J gene: TRBJ2-1
V gene: TRBV10-3
D gene: .
clone size: many
CDR3 length: 13
CDR3 protein: CAISESPVDEQFF
CDR3 DNA: TGTGCCATCAGTGAGTCCCCCGTGGACGAGCAGTTCTTC

J gene: TRBJ1-2
V gene: TRBV6-1
D gene: .
clone size: .
CDR3 length: 14
CDR3 protein: CASSDRGTLYGYTF
CDR3 DNA: TGTGCCAGCAGTGACAGGGGTACGCTATATGGCTACACCTTC

J gene: TRBJ1-2
V gene: TRBV6-1
D gene: .
clone size: .
CDR3 length: 14
CDR3 protein: CASSPPWGGYGYTF
CDR3 DNA: TGTGCCAGCAGCCCCCCTTGGGGAGGCTATGGCTACACCTTC

J gene: TRBJ1-5
V gene: TRBV6-2/TRBV6-3
D gene: TRBD1
clone size: medium-sized
CDR3 length: 15
CDR3 protein: CASSSGQVGNQPQHF
CDR3 DNA: TGTGCCAGCAGTTCCGGACAGGTGGGCAATCAGCCCCAGCATTTT